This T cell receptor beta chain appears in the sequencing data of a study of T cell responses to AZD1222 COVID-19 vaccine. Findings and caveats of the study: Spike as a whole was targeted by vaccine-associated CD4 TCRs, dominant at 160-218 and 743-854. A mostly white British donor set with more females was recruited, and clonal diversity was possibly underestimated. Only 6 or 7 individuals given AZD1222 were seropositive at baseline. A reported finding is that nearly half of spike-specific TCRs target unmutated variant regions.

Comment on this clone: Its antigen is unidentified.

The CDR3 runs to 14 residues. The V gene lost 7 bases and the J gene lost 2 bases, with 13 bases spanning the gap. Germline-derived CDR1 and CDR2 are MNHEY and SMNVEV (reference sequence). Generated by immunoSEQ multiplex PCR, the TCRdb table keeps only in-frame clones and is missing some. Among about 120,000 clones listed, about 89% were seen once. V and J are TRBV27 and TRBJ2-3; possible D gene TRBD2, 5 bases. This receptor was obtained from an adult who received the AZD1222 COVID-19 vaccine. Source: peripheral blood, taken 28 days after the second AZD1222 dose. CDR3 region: CASILSGNTDTQYF. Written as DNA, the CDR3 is TGTGCCAGCATTCTTTCGGGGAACACAGATACGCAGTATTTT.